A single sample gave rise to the 25 T cell receptor beta chains below, sequenced in a study of cytomegalovirus exposure and HLA in healthy donors. Clones were read by immunoSEQ multiplex PCR, and TCRdb kept only the in-frame ones, dropping some. The sample records nearly 200,000 clones, roughly 88% being singletons. Sequencing input: PBMCs. Receptor source: a woman aged 25 to 45 in good health and CMV-seropositive.

A single count supports this clone. This chain links TRBV27 with TRBJ2-3; 8 nucleotides agree with TRBD2. Germline V lookup: CDR1 MNHEY, CDR2 SMNVEV (reference sequence). J lost 4 bases, V lost 2 bases, and 11 bases had no gene match. This CDR3 contains 17 residues. CDR3 in DNA: TGTGCCAGCAGTTTACTTAAAAGCGGGAGTGGGGCAGATACGCAGTATTTT. This gives the protein CASSLLKSGSGADTQYF.

This clone was recorded only once. The genes are TRBV4-2 and TRBJ2-5; 8 positions agree with TRBD1. Germline-derived CDR1 and CDR2 are LGHNA and YNFKEQ. The V gene end was trimmed by 0 bases and the J gene end by 5 bases; junction bases not matched to a gene: 5. CDR3 size: 15 residues. CDR3 residues: CASSQDGQGRETQYF. The CDR3 nucleotides are TGTGCCAGCAGCCAAGATGGACAGGGTAGGGAGACCCAGTACTTC.

The rearrangement joins TRBV15 to TRBJ2-7; the match to TRBD2 covers 10 bases. The germline V gene encodes CDR1 LNHNV and CDR2 YYDKDF (reference sequence). V was clipped by 6 bases and J by 7 bases; unmatched bases: 9. This CDR3 spans 14 amino acids. The CDR3 here is CATSHPGLAREQYF. The CDR3 region has the DNA TGTGCCACCAGTCATCCGGGACTAGCGCGTGAGCAGTACTTC. Complete variable domain (other parts from reference TRBV15 and TRBJ2-7): DAMVIQNPRYQVTQFGKPVTLSCSQTLNHNVMYWYQQKSSQAPKLLFHYYDKDFNNEADTPDNFQSRRPNTSFCFLDIRSPGLGDTAMYLCATSHPGLAREQYFGPGTRLTVT.

V and J are TRBV7-2 and TRBJ2-1; D perhaps matches TRBD2 (6 bases). Trimming shortened V by 5 bases and J by 6 bases, and 11 bases separated the two germline ends. The CDR3 length is 13 residues. Germline assignment: CDR1 SGHTA and CDR2 FQGNSA. The CDR3 region is CASSERAGNEQFF. The CDR3 DNA is TGTGCCAGCAGCGAGCGGGCAGGCAATGAGCAGTTCTTC.

This clone was counted a few times. V gene TRBV19 combines with J gene TRBJ2-3; maybe TRBD1 (5 bases). CDR3 length equals 14 residues. CDR1 LNHDA and CDR2 SQIVND come from the germline V gene (reference sequence). The V and J ends lost 3 bases and 5 bases respectively, with 12 bases between them. The CDR3 reads CASSINQGGDTQYF. The CDR3, as DNA: TGTGCCAGTAGTATTAACCAGGGTGGAGATACGCAGTATTTT.

This clone was observed a single time. This chain joins TRBV28 and TRBJ2-4; maybe TRBD2 (5 bases). Germline loops: CDR1 MDHEN, CDR2 SYDVKM. The CDR3 spans 12 residues. V was cut by 3 bases and J by 9 bases, with 9 bases left in between. The CDR3 region is CASSFSAGIQYF. The CDR3 DNA follows: TGTGCCAGCAGTTTTTCCGCGGGCATTCAGTACTTC.

The rearrangement links TRBV28 to TRBJ2-7; 7 nucleotides align to TRBD2. The J segment lost 3 bases and the V segment lost 6 bases, leaving 8 bases of the junction unmatched. There are 14 residues in the CDR3. In germline, CDR1 is MDHEN, CDR2 SYDVKM. Here the CDR3 DNA reads TGTGCCAGCAGACGAAGCGGGGAAAACTACGAGCAGTACTTC. It specifies CASRRSGENYEQYF.

The V and J genes are TRBV27 and TRBJ2-7; the match to TRBD1 covers 8 bases. The trim removed 5 bases at V and 1 base at J, leaving 10 bases unmatched. The CDR3 length is 16 residues. The germline gives CDR1 MNHEY, CDR2 SMNVEV (reference sequence). The CDR3 coding sequence is TGTGCCAGCAGTCCAAGGGGACAGGCCTTTTCCTACGAGCAGTACTTC. This encodes CASSPRGQAFSYEQYF.

A remark on this clone: Within the sample, other DNA sequences also encode this same CDR3. The chain couples TRBV6-5 to TRBJ2-7, with 7 bases lining up with TRBD1. This CDR3 spans 14 amino acids. J was trimmed by 0 bases and V by 2 bases; bases with no gene match: 1. Germline-derived CDR1 and CDR2 are MNHEY and SVGAGI. The CDR3 bases are TGTGCCAGCAGTTACCGGGACAGCTCCTACGAGCAGTACTTC. Translated, it gives CASSYRDSSYEQYF.

This rearrangement joins TRBV6-4 to TRBJ1-2, with D perhaps TRBD1 (5 bases). Trimming left V 5 bases short and J 5 bases short, with 12 bases between. This CDR3 has 13 residues. Germline V lookup: CDR1 MRHNA, CDR2 SNTAGT. The CDR3 nucleotides are TGTGCCAGCAGTTTCGTGACAGAGTATGGCTACACCTTC. Translated, it gives CASSFVTEYGYTF.

The chain uses TRBV5-1 and TRBJ2-7; TRBD1 matches 8 bases. The ends lost 4 bases at V and 3 bases at J; junction bases unmatched: 9. Germline V lookup: CDR1 SGHRS, CDR2 YFSETQ. The CDR3 has 15 amino acids. CDR3 residues: CASSPLQGANYEQYF. The CDR3 coding sequence is TGCGCCAGCAGCCCCCTCCAGGGGGCGAACTACGAGCAGTACTTC.

The gene calls are TRBV10-3 and TRBJ2-7; tentative D call: TRBD2 (5 bases). CDR3 length: 14 amino acids. The germline V and J ends were trimmed by 10 bases and 4 bases, with 20 bases remaining between them. From germline, CDR1 is ENHRY and CDR2 SYGVKD. The CDR3 spells CATRSEEIRYEQYF. The CDR3 nucleotides are TGTGCCACCCGGTCGGAGGAAATACGATACGAGCAGTACTTC.

Only one count was recorded for this clone. The chain couples TRBV27 to TRBJ1-4; a possible D gene is TRBD1 (5 bases). The germline V gene has CDR1 MNHEY and CDR2 SMNVEV (reference sequence). Trimming pared 1 base from V and 2 bases from J, leaving 17 bases between. The CDR3 is 18 amino acids. CDR3 DNA: TGTGCCAGCAGTTTATTGGCGGGGGTCTCGGGCACTAATGAAAAACTGTTTTTT. Translation: CASSLLAGVSGTNEKLFF.

V and J are TRBV9 and TRBJ2-2, with TRBD2 matching 7 bases. The V segment lost 3 bases and the J segment 5 bases; nucleotides outside the gene matches: 13. The CDR3 is 17 residues long. The germline CDR1 and CDR2 sequences are SGDLS and YYNGEE. The CDR3 loop reads CASSEARAGVFTGELFF. The CDR3 DNA sequence: TGTGCCAGCAGCGAGGCCCGTGCGGGAGTGTTTACCGGGGAGCTGTTTTTT.

The chain carries TRBV5-1 and TRBJ1-3, with D possibly being TRBD1 (6 bases). Germline-derived CDR1 and CDR2 are SGHRS and YFSETQ. The CDR3 contains 14 residues. Trimming took 8 bases from V and 4 from J, leaving 16 bases between them. The CDR3 bases are TGCGCCAGTCGACAGGTTCTAGAGGGAAACACCATATATTTT. This codes for CASRQVLEGNTIYF.

This clone occurred a few times. This rearrangement joins TRBV28 to TRBJ1-5; the D is unclear. The CDR3 has 13 amino acids. The V gene's germline CDR1 is MDHEN and CDR2 SYDVKM. The V end was cut by 2 bases, the J end by 5 bases, with 7 bases between. The CDR3 DNA sequence: TGTGCCAGCAGTTTACGACTTTATCAGCCCCAGCATTTT. This translates into CASSLRLYQPQHF.

The rearrangement joins TRBV2 to TRBJ1-1, with a weak D call TRBD1 (5 bases). V was cut by 6 bases and J by 5 bases, with 16 bases left in between. The germline V gene has CDR1 SNHLY and CDR2 FYNNEI. This CDR3 is built from 14 residues. The CDR3: CASSPGAGPTEAFF. The CDR3 DNA reads as TGTGCCAGCAGCCCTGGGGCAGGACCTACTGAAGCTTTCTTT.

V usage is TRBV29-1 and J usage is TRBJ2-1; 8 nucleotides align to TRBD1. Germline trimming cut 7 bases from V and 2 bases from J; bases unmatched to any gene: 4. Germline CDR1 SQVTM, CDR2 ANQGSEA. CDR3 length: 13 residues. For the CDR3, the DNA is TGCAGCGAAGGACAGGGTGCCTACAATGAGCAGTTCTTC. Its translation is CSEGQGAYNEQFF.

The chain has TRBV5-4 and TRBJ2-7, with 14 bases matching TRBD2. Unmatched junction bases numbered 12, after V lost 4 bases and J lost 3 bases. Germline assignment: CDR1 SGHNT and CDR2 YYREEE (reference sequence). CDR3 length equals 18 residues. CDR3 DNA: TGTGCCAGCAGCGGAGAGACCGGGACTAGCGGGAGTATCTACGAGCAGTACTTC. Its protein product is CASSGETGTSGSIYEQYF.

The chain is built from TRBV20-1 and TRBJ1-3, with D unclear. Germline assignment: CDR1 DFQATT and CDR2 SNEGSKA (reference sequence). This CDR3 spans 11 amino acids. This CDR3 reads CGCTSGNTIYF. CDR3 in DNA: TGCGGCTGCACCTCTGGAAACACCATATATTTT.

The chain recombines TRBV6-6 with TRBJ2-7; TRBD1 matches at 7 bases. The J segment lost 6 bases and the V segment lost 2 bases, leaving 4 bases of the junction unmatched. This CDR3 region has 13 residues. The germline V gene encodes CDR1 MNHNY and CDR2 SVGAGI (reference sequence). CDR3 sequence: CASSYRGRFEQYF. CDR3 sequence (DNA): TGTGCCAGCAGTTACAGGGGGCGCTTCGAGCAGTACTTC.

This clone was counted a few times. The CDR3 spells CASSLGGRVTDTQYF. CDR3 sequence (DNA): TGTGCCAGCAGTTTAGGGGGGAGGGTCACAGATACGCAGTATTTT. V usage is TRBV27 and J usage is TRBJ2-3; 7 bases align to TRBD2. This CDR3 comprises 15 residues. Germline V lookup: CDR1 MNHEY, CDR2 SMNVEV (reference sequence). V lost 2 bases, J lost 2 bases, and 4 bases stayed unmatched.

V usage is TRBV6-6 and J usage is TRBJ1-4; D gene ambiguous. The CDR3 is 14 amino acids. Germline CDR1 and CDR2: MNHNY and SVGAGI (reference sequence). Deletions cut 2 bases from V and 6 bases from J, with 10 bases between. The DNA of the CDR3 is TGTGCCAGCAGTTACATATCCGTAGATGAAAAACTGTTTTTT. It specifies CASSYISVDEKLFF.

The chain links TRBV27 to TRBJ2-7, with D perhaps matching TRBD2 (6 bases). This CDR3 region has 12 residues. With 3 bases removed from V and 8 bases from J, the gap between germline ends came to 11 bases. Germline values: CDR1 MNHEY, CDR2 SMNVEV (reference sequence). The CDR3 spells CASSFAREKQYF. The CDR3 bases are TGTGCCAGCAGTTTTGCACGGGAGAAGCAGTACTTC.

The rearrangement links TRBV5-1 to TRBJ2-7; 13 bases align to TRBD2. From germline, CDR1 is SGHRS and CDR2 YFSETQ. The V segment lost 1 base and the J segment 7 bases; nucleotides outside the gene matches: 11. The CDR3 length is 17 residues. CDR3 nucleotide sequence: TGCGCCAGCAGCTTGTTTACCTCGGGACTAGCGGGATTGGAGCAGTACTTC. The encoded protein is CASSLFTSGLAGLEQYF.